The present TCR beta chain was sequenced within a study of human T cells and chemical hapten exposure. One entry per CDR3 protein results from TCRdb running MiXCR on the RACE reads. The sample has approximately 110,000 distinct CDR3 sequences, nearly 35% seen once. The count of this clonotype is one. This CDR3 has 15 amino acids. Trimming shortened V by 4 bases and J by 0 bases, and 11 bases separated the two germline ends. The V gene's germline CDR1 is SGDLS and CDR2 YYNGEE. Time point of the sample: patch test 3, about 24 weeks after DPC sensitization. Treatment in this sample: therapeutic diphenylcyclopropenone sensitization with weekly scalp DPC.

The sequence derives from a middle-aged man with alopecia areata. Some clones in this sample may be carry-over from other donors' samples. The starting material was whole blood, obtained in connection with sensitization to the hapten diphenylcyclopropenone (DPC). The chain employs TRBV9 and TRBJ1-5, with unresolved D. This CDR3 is CASSPYENSNQPQHF. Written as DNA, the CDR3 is TGTGCCAGCAGCCCATACGAGAATAGCAATCAGCCCCAGCATTTT.